The clone carrying this TCR beta chain has ten or more counts. TCRB transcripts that were expressed got sequenced, as all of the isolated RNA had been reverse transcribed. The data were produced by immunoSEQ multiplex PCR, yet TCRdb's version contains in-frame clones alone and is incomplete. The sample contains 110,000 to 150,000 clones, 6.9% of which appear only once. This record comes from a study of beta chain features in type 1 diabetes. This CDR3 has 14 amino acids. CDR1 and CDR2 (germline): MDHEN, SYDVKM. V lost 5 bases and J lost 5; bases outside the gene matches: 7. The sequence derives from a woman aged 25 to 45 in good health. The sequenced material came from central memory CD4+ T cells from blood. This rearrangement joins TRBV28 to TRBJ2-7; 9 bases are a match to TRBD1. The CDR3 is CASSPGTGSNEQYF. The CDR3 nucleotides read TGTGCCAGCAGTCCCGGGACAGGGAGTAACGAGCAGTACTTC.